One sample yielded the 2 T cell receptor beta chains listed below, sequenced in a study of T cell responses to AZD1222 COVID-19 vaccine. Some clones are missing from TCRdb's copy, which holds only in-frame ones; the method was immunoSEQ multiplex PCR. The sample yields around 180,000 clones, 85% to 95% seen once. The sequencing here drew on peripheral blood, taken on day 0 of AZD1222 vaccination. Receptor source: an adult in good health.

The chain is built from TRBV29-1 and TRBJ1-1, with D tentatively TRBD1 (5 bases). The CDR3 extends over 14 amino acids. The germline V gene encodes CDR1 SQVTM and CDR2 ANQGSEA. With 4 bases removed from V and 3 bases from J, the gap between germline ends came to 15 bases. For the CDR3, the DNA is TGCAGCGTTGGAGGGGTAGTTTCGGACACTGAAGCTTTCTTT. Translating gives CSVGGVVSDTEAFF.

CDR3 DNA sequence: TGTGCCAGCAGCCAGAGAGTTGCGAACACCGGGGAGCTGTTTTTT. Its translation: CASSQRVANTGELFF. The chain joins TRBV4-2 to TRBJ2-2; D is unresolved. The CDR3 sequence is 15 residues long. Trimming removed 3 bases from V and 0 bases from J, with 8 bases in between. Per the germline V gene, CDR1 is LGHNA and CDR2 is YNFKEQ.